These 27 T cell receptor beta chains originate from one sample sequenced in a study of T cells in Graves' hyperthyroidism and ophthalmopathy. Researchers amplified the TCR beta CDR3 regions from RNA transcripts. Initially, a first-round RT-PCR of the TCR CDR3 employed the HTBI primer set. In TCRdb, the multiplex PCR reads were re-called with MiXCR into one record per CDR3 protein. Here the sample spans about 400,000 distinct CDR3 sequences, about 15% being singletons. The material sequenced was blood. Receptors originate from a woman between 25 and 40 years old with Graves' hyperthyroidism.

CDR3 sequence reads: CASSSPDGGFYGYTF. CDR3 bases: TGTGCCAGCAGTTCCCCTGACGGCGGTTTCTATGGCTACACCTTC. The V call is TRBV12-3 or TRBV12-4, the J call TRBJ1-2; D remains unclear. The CDR3 is 15 amino acids. V was pared by 4 bases and J by 4 bases, with 16 bases between.

A remark on this clonotype: A read error may be the cause here, since a much bigger clone is one base away. The V and J genes are TRBV7-3 and TRBJ2-3, with 7 nucleotides matching TRBD2. CDR1 SGHTA and CDR2 FQGTGA come from the germline V gene. This CDR3 spans 15 amino acids. The CDR3 bases are TGTGCCGGCAGCCTCTTTAGCGGGAGCACAGATACGCAGTATTTT. As protein: CAGSLFSGSTDTQYF.

This clonotype was observed many times. The chain is built from TRBV30 and TRBJ1-6, with a weak D call TRBD1 (6 bases). The CDR3 totals 15 residues. The V end lost 4 bases, the J end lost 7 bases, and 17 bases lay between the germline ends. Germline lookup yields CDR1 GTSNPN and CDR2 SVGIG (reference sequence). The CDR3 reads CAWTPVGARNSPLHF. CDR3 bases: TGTGCCTGGACCCCGGTGGGGGCGCGCAATTCACCCCTCCACTTT.

CDR3 sequence (DNA): TGTGCCAGCAGCCCCAGACAGGGGGCAAGCGGGGAGCTGTTTTTT. This encodes CASSPRQGASGELFF. V and J are TRBV7-9 and TRBJ2-2; TRBD1 aligns across 10 bases. Germline assignment: CDR1 SEHNR and CDR2 FQNEAQ (reference sequence). V trimming: 5 bases; J trimming: 7 bases; junction bases outside the gene matches: 7. The CDR3 sequence is 15 residues long.

This clonotype was observed at least ten times. The V and J genes are TRBV20-1 and TRBJ2-2; the match to TRBD2 covers 14 bases. Germline trimming cut 1 base from V and 5 bases from J; bases unmatched to any gene: 9. The V gene's germline CDR1 is DFQATT and CDR2 SNEGSKA (reference sequence). The CDR3 is made up of 18 amino acids. Written as DNA, the CDR3 is TGCAGTGCTAGAGCAAAGGGACTAGCGGGAGTAGCTACCGGGGAGCTGTTTTTT. Amino acid sequence: CSARAKGLAGVATGELFF.

The rearrangement joins TRBV24-1 to TRBJ1-5; 7 positions match TRBD1. With V trimmed by 5 bases and J by 16 bases, 13 bases remained unmatched. Germline V gene lookup returns CDR1 KGHDR and CDR2 SFDVKD. The CDR3 spans 13 residues. Here the CDR3 reads CATSATDRVLLHF. In DNA, the CDR3 is TGTGCCACCAGTGCCACAGACAGGGTGTTGTTACATTTT.

This clonotype was seen many times. This chain's CDR3 is CASSSEPGQGYEQYF. The CDR3 DNA is TGTGCCAGCAGCTCAGAGCCGGGACAGGGATACGAGCAGTACTTC. The chain recombines TRBV11-2 with TRBJ2-7; 9 bases agree with TRBD1. The germline V gene has CDR1 SGHAT and CDR2 FQNNGV. Losses at the gene ends were 4 bases for V and 4 bases for J; bases not matched to a gene: 8. CDR3 size: 15 residues.

Many counts were recorded for this clonotype. J is TRBJ2-7 and V is TRBV6-1; D is perhaps TRBD2 (5 bases). Germline CDR1 MNHNS, CDR2 SASEGT. This CDR3 is 14 amino acids long. Trimming cost V 5 bases and J 3 bases, with 14 bases left between them. For the CDR3, the DNA is TGTGCCAGCAGTTCTGGACTGGAGTTCTACGAGCAGTACTTC. It is translated as CASSSGLEFYEQYF.

There are many counts of this clonotype. The V call is TRBV2, the J call TRBJ1-5; D is ambiguous. Germline lookup yields CDR1 SNHLY and CDR2 FYNNEI. The CDR3 covers 13 residues. V was clipped by 3 bases and J by 2 bases, with 5 bases between them. CDR3 bases: TGTGCCAGCAGTGATCAGGGCAATCAGCCCCAGCATTTT. It yields the protein CASSDQGNQPQHF.

The CDR3 sequence: CASSTLRGENYGYTF. CDR3 nucleotide sequence: TGTGCCAGCAGCACCCTACGGGGCGAGAACTATGGCTACACCTTC. The J gene is TRBJ1-2, the V gene TRBV28; D is perhaps TRBD1 (5 bases). Trimming left V 6 bases short and J 2 bases short, with 16 bases between. The germline gives CDR1 MDHEN, CDR2 SYDVKM. The CDR3 contains 15 residues.

This sequence joins TRBV20-1 and TRBJ2-7; D is unresolved. CDR1 is DFQATT, CDR2 SNEGSKA, per germline (reference sequence). The V and J ends lost 4 bases and 4 bases respectively, with 17 bases between them. This CDR3 is built from 14 residues. CDR3 in amino acids: CSAIFGIKGYEQYF. The CDR3 DNA is TGCAGTGCTATTTTCGGCATAAAAGGGTACGAGCAGTACTTC.

The gene calls are TRBV15 and TRBJ1-1; possibly TRBD1 for D (6 bases). Trimming took off 0 bases at V and 5 bases at J, with 19 bases between the two ends. This CDR3 is 17 amino acids long. Germline CDR1 reads LNHNV; CDR2 reads YYDKDF (reference sequence). The CDR3 loop reads CATSRDRGAIPGTEAFF. The CDR3 DNA sequence: TGTGCCACCAGCAGAGATCGGGGGGCCATCCCCGGAACTGAAGCTTTCTTT. The full variable domain, with the rest looked up from reference TRBV15 and TRBJ1-1, is DAMVIQNPRYQVTQFGKPVTLSCSQTLNHNVMYWYQQKSSQAPKLLFHYYDKDFNNEADTPDNFQSRRPNTSFCFLDIRSPGLGDTAMYLCATSRDRGAIPGTEAFFGQGTRLTVV.

The chain couples TRBV20-1 to TRBJ2-7; D is perhaps TRBD2 (6 bases). Germline CDR1 reads DFQATT; CDR2 reads SNEGSKA (reference sequence). Trimming shortened V by 6 bases and J by 6 bases, and 18 bases separated the two germline ends. This CDR3 comprises 13 residues. This CDR3 reads CSAGRGWISEQYF. CDR3 DNA sequence: TGCAGTGCCGGACGGGGGTGGATCTCCGAGCAGTACTTC.

The table lists this clonotype with many counts. V usage is TRBV6-5 and J usage is TRBJ2-2, with TRBD2 as a possible D gene (7 bases). V gave up 0 bases and J gave up 3 bases, with 20 bases separating them. The CDR3 is made up of 19 amino acids. Germline V gives CDR1 MNHEY, CDR2 SVGAGI. The CDR3 sequence is CASSYSTGTGLADTGELFF. DNA for the CDR3: TGTGCCAGCAGTTACTCGACAGGAACAGGTCTAGCGGACACCGGGGAGCTGTTTTTT.

To note about this clonotype: This could be a read error, since a much larger clone is one nucleotide away. The CDR3 region has the DNA TGTGCCAGCAGGCTTCATCGCGGTGTAGCCTACGAGCAGTACTTC. Translation: CASRLHRGVAYEQYF. V gene TRBV28 combines with J gene TRBJ2-7; no firm D call. Trimming took 6 bases from V and 2 from J, leaving 17 bases between them. Germline V gene sequence: CDR1 MDHEN, CDR2 SYDVKM. This CDR3 has 15 residues.

This clonotype was picked up a small number of times. The chain couples TRBV20-1 to TRBJ2-5, with 7 bases matching TRBD2. Per the germline V gene, CDR1 is DFQATT and CDR2 is SNEGSKA (reference sequence). The CDR3 consists of 18 residues. V shed 0 bases and J 2 bases; nucleotides not matched to a gene: 15. In DNA form, the CDR3 reads TGCAGTGCTAGAGATTCAAGTGCGGCGGGAGTTCGACAAGAGACCCAGTACTTC. Amino acid sequence: CSARDSSAAGVRQETQYF.

The CDR3 DNA reads as TGTGCCAGCAGTTACTCGTACAGGGGGCTCTCTCAGCCCCAGCATTTT. Its translation is CASSYSYRGLSQPQHF. The chain couples TRBV6-5 to TRBJ1-5; TRBD1 aligns across 9 bases. The CDR3 has 16 residues. Germline CDR1 is MNHEY and CDR2 is SVGAGI. V dropped 0 bases and J dropped 6; count of bases not matched to a gene: 6.

The chain employs TRBV5-1 and TRBJ2-5; 9 positions match TRBD1. CDR1 is SGHRS, CDR2 YFSETQ, per germline. The trim removed 3 bases at V and 1 base at J, leaving 13 bases unmatched. CDR3 length: 18 residues. The CDR3, as DNA: TGCGCCAGCAGCTACTCGATCCCCGGGACAGGGATCCAAGAGACCCAGTACTTC. Amino acid sequence: CASSYSIPGTGIQETQYF.

The V and J genes are TRBV27 and TRBJ2-2; 11 nucleotides align to TRBD2. Germline V gene lookup returns CDR1 MNHEY and CDR2 SMNVEV (reference sequence). The CDR3 is made up of 16 amino acids. Trimming cost V 7 bases and J 1 base; bases outside gene matches: 5. The CDR3 is CASKASGRMNTGELFF. CDR3 nucleotides: TGTGCCAGCAAAGCTAGCGGGAGGATGAACACCGGGGAGCTGTTTTTT.

There are many counts of this clonotype. Written as DNA, the CDR3 is TGTGCCACCAGTGATGCCTTATACAATGAGCAGTTCTTC. This encodes CATSDALYNEQFF. The V and J genes are TRBV24-1 and TRBJ2-1; D is unresolved. The CDR3 contains 13 residues. Trimming removed 3 bases at V and 4 bases at J, with 6 bases between. CDR1 and CDR2 from the germline V gene are KGHDR and SFDVKD.

This clonotype was seen ten or more times. This CDR3 reads CAWSWDSYEQYF. CDR3 nucleotides: TGTGCCTGGAGTTGGGACTCCTACGAGCAGTACTTC. The chain recombines TRBV30 with TRBJ2-7; D call uncertain. Germline V gene lookup returns CDR1 GTSNPN and CDR2 SVGIG (reference sequence). This CDR3 spans 12 amino acids. Trimming removed 2 bases at V and 0 bases at J, with 5 bases between.

This clonotype was picked up a small number of times. The J gene is TRBJ2-7, the V gene TRBV6-2 or TRBV6-3; possible D gene TRBD2, 6 bases. The CDR3 length is 12 residues. The germline V and J ends were trimmed by 8 bases and 3 bases, with 11 bases remaining between them. In germline, CDR1 is MNHEY, CDR2 SVGEGT. This chain's CDR3 is CASWPGVYEQYF. CDR3 coding DNA: TGTGCCAGCTGGCCGGGGGTCTACGAGCAGTACTTC.

This clonotype was seen repeatedly, ten times or more. This chain connects TRBV6-1 to TRBJ2-2; no clear D gene. Trimming took 5 bases from V and 6 from J, leaving 7 bases between them. This CDR3 region has 12 residues. Per germline, CDR1 MNHNS and CDR2 SASEGT. The CDR3 protein is CASSYGPGELFF. In DNA form, the CDR3 reads TGTGCCAGCAGTTATGGTCCCGGGGAGCTGTTTTTT.

Many counts were recorded for this clonotype. The chain joins TRBV12-3 or TRBV12-4 to TRBJ2-1; 16 nucleotides align to TRBD2. The CDR3 is made up of 18 amino acids. Unmatched junction bases numbered 5, after V lost 0 bases and J lost 6 bases. CDR3 coding DNA: TGTGCCAGCAGTTTAGCCGGGACTAGCGGGAGGGCCCTCAATGAGCAGTTCTTC. Its protein product is CASSLAGTSGRALNEQFF.

The CDR3 DNA sequence: TGTGCCAGCACCGTACTAGCGGGAGGAACCGGGGAGCTGTTTTTT. Translating it yields CASTVLAGGTGELFF. The chain recombines TRBV3-1 with TRBJ2-2, with 12 bases that match TRBD2. Trimming removed 7 bases from V and 5 bases from J; junction bases left unmatched: 5. CDR1 is LGHDT, CDR2 YNNKEL, per germline (reference sequence). This CDR3 contains 15 residues.

This sequence joins TRBV20-1 and TRBJ2-1, with 9 bases aligning to TRBD1. From germline, CDR1 is DFQATT and CDR2 SNEGSKA (reference sequence). V was pared by 1 base and J by 6 bases, with 10 bases of the junction left unmatched. The CDR3 runs 16 residues. CDR3 DNA: TGCAGTGCTAGAGTACGAACAGGGGGCGGATTCAATGAGCAGTTCTTC. Translated: CSARVRTGGGFNEQFF.

This clonotype was observed many times. The gene calls are TRBV28 and TRBJ1-5, with D unresolved. Trimming left V 2 bases short and J 6 bases short, with 5 bases between. The CDR3 loop spans 12 amino acids. The germline CDR1 and CDR2 sequences are MDHEN and SYDVKM. This CDR3 is CASSLQAQPQHF. For the CDR3, the DNA is TGTGCCAGCAGTTTACAAGCTCAGCCCCAGCATTTT.